This T cell receptor (beta chain) was obtained from a study of blood T cell repertoires in COVID-19. Study information: Samples of COVID-19 (acute and convalescent) were obtained from the United States, Italy and Spain. The cDNA or gDNA used as material had been derived from T cells, B-cell-depleted T cells, or PBMCs.

The CDR3 loop spans 15 amino acids. V dropped 3 bases and J dropped 0 bases, with 9 bases sitting between them. In germline, CDR1 is SEHNR, CDR2 FQNEAQ (reference sequence). As handled by the study authors: Reference gene primers were amplified, and this amplification served to estimate nucleated cell counts. Generated by immunoSEQ multiplex PCR, the TCRdb table keeps only in-frame clones and is missing some. The V and J calls and the clone size are those of that table, but D and trimming were determined from the DNA. Among 150,000 to 170,000 clones, roughly four fifths were seen once, and the ten largest hold around 10%. The Seattle site enrolled patients during active infection and followed them longitudinally.

The sequenced sample was peripheral blood. This chain connects TRBV7-9 to TRBJ2-4; D not certain. The sequence was obtained from an older woman with COVID-19, enrolled during active disease. The chain's CDR3 is CASSFYNLAKNIQYF. The CDR3, as DNA: TGTGCCAGCAGCTTCTATAATTTAGCCAAAAACATTCAGTACTTC. Combining the CDR3 with reference TRBV7-9 and TRBJ2-4 gives the whole variable domain DTGVSQNPRHKITKRGQNVTFRCDPISEHNRLYWYRQTLGQGPEFLTYFQNEAQLEKSRLLSDRFSAERPKGSFSTLEIQRTEQGDSAMYLCASSFYNLAKNIQYFGAGTRLSVL.